This T cell receptor beta chain originates from a study of healthy donors' naive CD4 and CD8 T cells. The sample holds one count of this clonotype. Naive CD4+ cells were sorted as CD4+CD8-CD45RO-CD45RA+; naive CD8+ as CD8+CD4-CD45RA+CD27bright. J gave up 10 bases and V 2 bases, and 2 bases lay outside the gene matches. Looked up from germline, CDR1 is MNHEY and CDR2 is SVGEGT. This CDR3 spans 12 amino acids. A linear amplification protocol produced the TCR libraries from roughly 0.5 ug of total RNA. One entry per CDR3 protein results from TCRdb running MiXCR on the reads. The sample lists about 180,000 distinct CDR3 sequences, about 76% occurring once.

Input material: naive CD4+ and CD8+ T cells sorted from blood, pooled from several donors. This chain joins TRBV6-2 or TRBV6-3 and TRBJ2-1; TRBD1 agrees at 7 bases. The sequence came from a pool of human donors in good health; the sample pools cells from several healthy donors. The CDR3 DNA reads as TGTGCCAGCAGTTACGGGACAGCCGAGCAGTTCTTC. Translated: CASSYGTAEQFF.